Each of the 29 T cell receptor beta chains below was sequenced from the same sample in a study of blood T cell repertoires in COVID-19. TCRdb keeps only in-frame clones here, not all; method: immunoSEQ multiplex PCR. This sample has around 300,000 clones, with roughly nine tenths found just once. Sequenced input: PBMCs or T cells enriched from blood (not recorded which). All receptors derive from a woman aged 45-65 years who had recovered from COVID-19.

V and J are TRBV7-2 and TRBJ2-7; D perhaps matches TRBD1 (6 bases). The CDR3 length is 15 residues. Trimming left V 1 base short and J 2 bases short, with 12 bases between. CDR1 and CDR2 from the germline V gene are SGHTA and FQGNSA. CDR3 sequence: CASSLVWAGAYEQYF. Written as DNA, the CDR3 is TGTGCCAGCAGCTTAGTCTGGGCAGGGGCCTACGAGCAGTACTTC.

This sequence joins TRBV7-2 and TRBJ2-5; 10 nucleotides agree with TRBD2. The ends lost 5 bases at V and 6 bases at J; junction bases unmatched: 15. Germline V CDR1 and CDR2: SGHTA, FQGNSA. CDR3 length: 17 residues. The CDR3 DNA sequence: TGTGCCAGCAGCACGACGACTCCCGGGACTAGCGTTAAGACCCAGTACTTC. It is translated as CASSTTTPGTSVKTQYF.

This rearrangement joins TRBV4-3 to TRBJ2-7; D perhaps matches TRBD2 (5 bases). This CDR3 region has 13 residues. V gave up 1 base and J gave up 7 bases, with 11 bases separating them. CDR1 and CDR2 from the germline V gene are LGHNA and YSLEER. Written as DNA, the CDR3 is TGCGCCAGCAGCCAAGGAGGACTGGGGGAGCAGTACTTC. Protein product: CASSQGGLGEQYF.

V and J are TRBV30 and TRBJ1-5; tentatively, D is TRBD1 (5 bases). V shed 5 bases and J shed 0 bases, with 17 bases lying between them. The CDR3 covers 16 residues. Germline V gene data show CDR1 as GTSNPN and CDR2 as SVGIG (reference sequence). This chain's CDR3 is CAWGKGGGGSNQPQHF. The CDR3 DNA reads TGTGCCTGGGGGAAAGGCGGGGGAGGTAGCAATCAGCCCCAGCATTTT.

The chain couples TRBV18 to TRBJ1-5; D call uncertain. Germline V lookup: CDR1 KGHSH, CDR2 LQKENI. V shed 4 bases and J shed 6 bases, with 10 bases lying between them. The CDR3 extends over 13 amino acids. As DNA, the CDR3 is TGTGCCAGCTCACAGGATGCGGGTCAGCCCCAGCATTTT. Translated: CASSQDAGQPQHF.

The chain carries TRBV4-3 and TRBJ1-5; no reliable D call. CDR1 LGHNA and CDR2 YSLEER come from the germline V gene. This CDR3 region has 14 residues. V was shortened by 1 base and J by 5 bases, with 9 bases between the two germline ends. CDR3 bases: TGCGCCAGCAGCCAAGTCTTGGGAGATCAGCCCCAGCATTTT. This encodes CASSQVLGDQPQHF.

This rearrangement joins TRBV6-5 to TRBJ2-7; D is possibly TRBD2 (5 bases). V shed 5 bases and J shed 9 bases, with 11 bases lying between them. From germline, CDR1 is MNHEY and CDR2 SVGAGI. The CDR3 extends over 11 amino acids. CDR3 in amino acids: CASSKGVMQYF. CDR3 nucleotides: TGTGCCAGCAGTAAGGGAGTCATGCAGTACTTC.

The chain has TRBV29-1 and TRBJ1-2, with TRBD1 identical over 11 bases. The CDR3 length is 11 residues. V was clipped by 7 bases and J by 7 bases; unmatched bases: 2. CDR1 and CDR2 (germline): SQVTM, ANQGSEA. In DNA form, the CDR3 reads TGCAGCGACGGACAGGGGGCTGGCTACACCTTC. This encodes CSDGQGAGYTF.

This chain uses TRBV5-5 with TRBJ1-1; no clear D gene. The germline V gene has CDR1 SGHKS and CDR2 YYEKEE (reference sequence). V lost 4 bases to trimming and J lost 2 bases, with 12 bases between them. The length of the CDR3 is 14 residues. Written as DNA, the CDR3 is TGTGCCAGCAGCGCGCAACGGGGAAACACTGAAGCTTTCTTT. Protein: CASSAQRGNTEAFF.

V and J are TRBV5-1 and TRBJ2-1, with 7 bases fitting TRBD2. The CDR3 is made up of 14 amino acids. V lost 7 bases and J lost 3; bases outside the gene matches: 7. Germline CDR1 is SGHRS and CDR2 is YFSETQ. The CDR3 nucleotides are TGCGCCAGCCAAGAAGCGGGATTCTACAATGAGCAGTTCTTC. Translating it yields CASQEAGFYNEQFF.

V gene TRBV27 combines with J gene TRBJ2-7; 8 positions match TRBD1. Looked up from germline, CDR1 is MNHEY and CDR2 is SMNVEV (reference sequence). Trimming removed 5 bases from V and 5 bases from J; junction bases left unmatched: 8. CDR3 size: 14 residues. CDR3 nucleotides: TGTGCCAGCAGTACCCGGACAGGGAAGCACGAGCAGTACTTC. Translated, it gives CASSTRTGKHEQYF.

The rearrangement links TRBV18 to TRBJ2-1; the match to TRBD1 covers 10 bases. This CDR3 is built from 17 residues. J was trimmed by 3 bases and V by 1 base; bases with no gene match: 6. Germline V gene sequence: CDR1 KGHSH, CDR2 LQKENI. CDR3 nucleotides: TGTGCCAGCTCACCACTTACCGGGACAGGGGTCTACAATGAGCAGTTCTTC. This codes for CASSPLTGTGVYNEQFF.

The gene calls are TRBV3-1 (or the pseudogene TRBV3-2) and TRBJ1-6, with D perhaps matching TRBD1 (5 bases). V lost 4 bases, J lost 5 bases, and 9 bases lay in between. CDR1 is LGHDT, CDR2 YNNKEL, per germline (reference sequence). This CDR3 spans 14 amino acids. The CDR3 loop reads CASSLREDNSPLHF. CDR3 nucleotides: TGTGCCAGCAGCCTCAGGGAAGATAATTCACCCCTCCACTTT.

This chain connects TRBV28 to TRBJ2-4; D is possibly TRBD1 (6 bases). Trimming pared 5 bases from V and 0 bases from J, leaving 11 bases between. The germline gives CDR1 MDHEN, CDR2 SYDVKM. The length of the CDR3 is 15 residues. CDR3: CASSLTGIAKNIQYF. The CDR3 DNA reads TGTGCCAGCAGTCTTACAGGGATAGCCAAAAACATTCAGTACTTC.

CDR3: CASSVTSGIVEQFF. As DNA, the CDR3 is TGTGCCAGCAGTGTTACTAGCGGGATTGTTGAGCAGTTCTTC. The rearrangement links TRBV6-2 or TRBV6-3 to TRBJ2-1, with 10 bases lining up with TRBD2. CDR1 is MNHEY and CDR2 is SVGEGT in the germline V gene. The CDR3 covers 14 residues. V dropped 5 bases and J dropped 9; count of bases not matched to a gene: 7.

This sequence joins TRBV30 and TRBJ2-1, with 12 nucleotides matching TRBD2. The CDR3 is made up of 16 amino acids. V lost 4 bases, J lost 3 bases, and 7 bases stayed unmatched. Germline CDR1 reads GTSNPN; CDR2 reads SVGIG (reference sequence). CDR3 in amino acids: CAWTTGTSGFYNEQFF. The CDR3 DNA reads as TGTGCCTGGACCACCGGGACTAGCGGGTTCTACAATGAGCAGTTCTTC.

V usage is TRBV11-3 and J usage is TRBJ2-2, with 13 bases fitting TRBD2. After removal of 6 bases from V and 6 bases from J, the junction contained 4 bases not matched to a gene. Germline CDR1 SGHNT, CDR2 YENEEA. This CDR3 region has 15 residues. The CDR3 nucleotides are TGTGCCAGCAGAACTAGCGGGAGGGCCTCCGGGGAGCTGTTTTTT. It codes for CASRTSGRASGELFF.

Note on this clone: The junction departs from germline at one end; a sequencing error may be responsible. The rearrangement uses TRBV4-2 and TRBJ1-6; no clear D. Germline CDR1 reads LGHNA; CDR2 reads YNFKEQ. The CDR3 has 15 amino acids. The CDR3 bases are TGTGCCAGCAGCCAAGATATCTCCTATAATTCACCCCTCTACTTT. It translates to CASSQDISYNSPLYF.

CDR3 sequence (DNA): TGTGCCAGCAGCCAGGCCGGGACAGGGGATTCACCCCTCCACTTT. Protein: CASSQAGTGDSPLHF. The chain combines TRBV4-2 with TRBJ1-6; 10 positions agree with TRBD1. V lost 3 bases to trimming and J lost 8 bases; unmatched junction nucleotides: 4. CDR1 is LGHNA and CDR2 is YNFKEQ in the germline V gene. CDR3 length equals 15 residues.

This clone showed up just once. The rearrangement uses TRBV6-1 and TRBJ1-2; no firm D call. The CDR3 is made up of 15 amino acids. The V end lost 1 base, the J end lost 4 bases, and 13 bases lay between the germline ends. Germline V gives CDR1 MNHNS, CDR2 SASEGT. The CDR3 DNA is TGTGCCAGCAGTGAAGTAAGAGGGATCGGCTATGGCTACACCTTC. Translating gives CASSEVRGIGYGYTF.

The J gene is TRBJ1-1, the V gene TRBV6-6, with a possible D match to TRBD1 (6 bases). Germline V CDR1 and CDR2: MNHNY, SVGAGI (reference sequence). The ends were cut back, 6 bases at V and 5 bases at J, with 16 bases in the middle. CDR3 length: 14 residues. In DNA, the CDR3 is TGTGCCAGCAGCATACACAGGGAGGGGACTGAAGCTTTCTTT. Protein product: CASSIHREGTEAFF.

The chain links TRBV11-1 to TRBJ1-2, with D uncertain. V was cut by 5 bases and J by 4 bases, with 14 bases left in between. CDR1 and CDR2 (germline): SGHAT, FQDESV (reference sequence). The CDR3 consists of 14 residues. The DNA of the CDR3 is TGTGCCAGCAGCAATACCCCGAACAGCTATGGCTACACCTTC. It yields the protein CASSNTPNSYGYTF.

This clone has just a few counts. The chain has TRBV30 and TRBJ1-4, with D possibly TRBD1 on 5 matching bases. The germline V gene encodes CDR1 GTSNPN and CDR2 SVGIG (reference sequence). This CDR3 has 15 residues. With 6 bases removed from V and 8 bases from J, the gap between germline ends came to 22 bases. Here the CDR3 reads CACTERGGLFEKLFF. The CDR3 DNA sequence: TGTGCCTGTACAGAACGGGGGGGTCTTTTCGAAAAACTGTTTTTT.

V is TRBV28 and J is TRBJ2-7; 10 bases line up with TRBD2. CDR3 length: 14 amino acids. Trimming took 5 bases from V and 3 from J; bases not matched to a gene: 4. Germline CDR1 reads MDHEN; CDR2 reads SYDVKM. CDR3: CASSLAGEYYEQYF. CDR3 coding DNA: TGTGCCAGCAGTCTAGCGGGAGAATACTACGAGCAGTACTTC.

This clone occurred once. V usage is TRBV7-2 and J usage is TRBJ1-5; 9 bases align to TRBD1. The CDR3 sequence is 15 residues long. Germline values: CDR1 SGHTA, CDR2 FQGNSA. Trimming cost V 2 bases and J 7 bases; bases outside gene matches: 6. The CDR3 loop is CASSLQGTGNQPQHF. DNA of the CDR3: TGTGCCAGCAGCTTACAGGGGACAGGGAACCAGCCCCAGCATTTT.

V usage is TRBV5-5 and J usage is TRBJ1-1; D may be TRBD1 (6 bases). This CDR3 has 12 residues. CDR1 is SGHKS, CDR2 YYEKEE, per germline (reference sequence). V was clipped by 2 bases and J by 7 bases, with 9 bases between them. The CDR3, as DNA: TGTGCCAGCAGCTTCAAGGGGGTTGAAGCTTTCTTT. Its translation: CASSFKGVEAFF.

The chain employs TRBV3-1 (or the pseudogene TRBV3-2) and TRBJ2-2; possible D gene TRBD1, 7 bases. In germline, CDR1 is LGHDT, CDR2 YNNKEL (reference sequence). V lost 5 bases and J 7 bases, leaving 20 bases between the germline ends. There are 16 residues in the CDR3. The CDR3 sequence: CASSDVQGRSLGELFF. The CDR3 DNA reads TGTGCCAGCAGCGATGTACAGGGGAGGAGCCTCGGGGAGCTGTTTTTT.

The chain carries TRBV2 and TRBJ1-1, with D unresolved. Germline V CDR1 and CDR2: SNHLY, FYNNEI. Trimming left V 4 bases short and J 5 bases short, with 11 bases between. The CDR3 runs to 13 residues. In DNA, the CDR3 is TGTGCCAGCAGTGCTTTCCTAGGAACTGAAGCTTTCTTT. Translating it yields CASSAFLGTEAFF.

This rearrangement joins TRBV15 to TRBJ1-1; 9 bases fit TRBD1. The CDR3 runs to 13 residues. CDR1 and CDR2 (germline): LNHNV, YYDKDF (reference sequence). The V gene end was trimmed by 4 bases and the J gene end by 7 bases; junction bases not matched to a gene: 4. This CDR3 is CATSTRQGGEAFF. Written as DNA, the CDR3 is TGTGCCACCAGCACCCGACAGGGGGGTGAAGCTTTCTTT. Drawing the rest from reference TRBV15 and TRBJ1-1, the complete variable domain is DAMVIQNPRYQVTQFGKPVTLSCSQTLNHNVMYWYQQKSSQAPKLLFHYYDKDFNNEADTPDNFQSRRPNTSFCFLDIRSPGLGDTAMYLCATSTRQGGEAFFGQGTRLTVV.